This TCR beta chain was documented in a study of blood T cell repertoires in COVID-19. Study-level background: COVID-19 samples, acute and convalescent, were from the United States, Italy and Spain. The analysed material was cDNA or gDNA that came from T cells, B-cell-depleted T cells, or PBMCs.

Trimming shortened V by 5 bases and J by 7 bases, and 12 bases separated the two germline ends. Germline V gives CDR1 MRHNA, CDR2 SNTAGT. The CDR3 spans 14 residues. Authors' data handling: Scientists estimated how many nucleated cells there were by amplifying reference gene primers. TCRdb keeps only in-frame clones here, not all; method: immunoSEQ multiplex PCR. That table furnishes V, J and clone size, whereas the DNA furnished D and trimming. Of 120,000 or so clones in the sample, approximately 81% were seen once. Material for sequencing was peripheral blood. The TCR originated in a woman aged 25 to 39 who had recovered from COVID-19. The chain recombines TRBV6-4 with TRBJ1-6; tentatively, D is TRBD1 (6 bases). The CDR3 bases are TGTGCCAGCAGTCCGACAGGAAAAAATTCACCCCTCCACTTT. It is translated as CASSPTGKNSPLHF.